The 23 T cell receptor beta chains presented below share a single source sample, sequenced in a study of OX40 agonist ivuxolimab in advanced cancers. Libraries were prepared through the immunoSEQ multiplex PCR assay. Entries here come from immuneACCESS through TCRdb and include only in-frame sequences with V and J called. Some clones fail to appear in such tables; in the studies checked, an unresolved V gene covers under half of the shortfall, and the cause of the remainder is unknown. This sample comprises fewer than 85,000 clones, 84% of them detected only once. Together, the top ten hold around 0.5% of the sample. The sample was CD4+ or CD8+ T cells sorted from blood, taken in a trial of the OX40 agonist ivuxolimab. The receptors shown here come from an adult with an advanced solid tumor such as melanoma, head and neck, liver or kidney cancer.

V and J are TRBV7-9 and TRBJ2-1, with 7 bases identical to TRBD2. CDR1 is SEHNR, CDR2 FQNEAQ, per germline (reference sequence). This CDR3 is 17 amino acids long. J gave up 1 base and V 4 bases, and 10 bases lay outside the gene matches. CDR3 sequence reads: CASSYWSGAVSYNEQFF. CDR3 DNA sequence: TGTGCCAGCAGCTACTGGAGCGGGGCGGTTTCCTACAATGAGCAGTTCTTC. Variable domain in full (rest from reference TRBV7-9 and TRBJ2-1): DTGVSQNPRHKITKRGQNVTFRCDPISEHNRLYWYRQTLGQGPEFLTYFQNEAQLEKSRLLSDRFSAERPKGSFSTLEIQRTEQGDSAMYLCASSYWSGAVSYNEQFFGPGTRLTVL.

This clone was seen only once. V and J are TRBV15 and TRBJ1-2, with D hard to call. V was cut by 1 base and J by 0 bases, with 9 bases left in between. CDR3 length: 15 amino acids. Germline V CDR1 and CDR2: LNHNV, YYDKDF (reference sequence). As DNA, the CDR3 is TGTGCCACCAGCAGAGGGGCCAGCACTAACTATGGCTACACCTTC. Protein: CATSRGASTNYGYTF.

The chain links TRBV2 to TRBJ2-2; TRBD1 agrees at 10 bases. The V and J ends lost 6 bases and 3 bases, in that order; junction bases with no gene match: 4. Germline values: CDR1 SNHLY, CDR2 FYNNEI. The CDR3 runs to 15 residues. CDR3 residues: CASRRQGADTGELFF. The CDR3 DNA sequence: TGTGCCAGCAGGAGACAGGGGGCTGACACCGGGGAGCTGTTTTTT.

This sequence joins TRBV19 and TRBJ2-1; 10 bases match TRBD2. The germline gives CDR1 LNHDA, CDR2 SQIVND (reference sequence). The CDR3 is 17 amino acids. Germline trimming cut 5 bases from V and 6 bases from J; bases unmatched to any gene: 13. CDR3: CASSPRLGLAGVNEQFF. CDR3 sequence (DNA): TGTGCCAGTAGTCCCCGATTGGGGCTAGCGGGGGTCAATGAGCAGTTCTTC.

The chain recombines TRBV9 with TRBJ2-1; D unresolved. V dropped 0 bases and J dropped 5 bases, with 6 bases sitting between them. CDR1 is SGDLS and CDR2 is YYNGEE in the germline V gene. CDR3 length equals 13 residues. In nucleotides, the CDR3 is TGTGCCAGCAGCGTAGGCCGGAACAATGAGCAGTTCTTC. Translating gives CASSVGRNNEQFF.

The chain employs TRBV14 and TRBJ2-3, with D perhaps TRBD2 (6 bases). CDR3 length: 15 residues. V lost 2 bases and J lost 4, with 13 bases in between. CDR1 is SGHDN and CDR2 is FVKESK in the germline V gene. In DNA, the CDR3 is TGTGCCAGCAGCCAAATCTTAGGCGGGGCAGATACGCAGTATTTT. Translated: CASSQILGGADTQYF.

This clone appeared once. The chain joins TRBV14 to TRBJ2-1; no clear D. The germline CDR1 and CDR2 sequences are SGHDN and FVKESK. The germline V and J ends were trimmed by 2 bases and 15 bases, with 20 bases remaining between them. The CDR3 covers 14 residues. CDR3 sequence reads: CASSQRFESQVWFF. The CDR3 DNA reads as TGTGCCAGCAGCCAAAGGTTTGAGTCCCAGGTATGGTTCTTC.

The V gene is TRBV30, the J gene TRBJ1-6; D unresolved. The V end was cut by 0 bases, the J end by 8 bases, with 8 bases between. CDR1 is GTSNPN and CDR2 is SVGIG in the germline V gene (reference sequence). This CDR3 is built from 13 residues. In DNA, the CDR3 is TGTGCCTGGAGTGTGGAGGCGGATTCACCCCTCCACTTT. It encodes CAWSVEADSPLHF.

The gene calls are TRBV9 and TRBJ2-1; TRBD1 aligns across 8 bases. The CDR3 consists of 15 residues. Per germline, CDR1 SGDLS and CDR2 YYNGEE. V was pared by 2 bases and J by 9 bases, with 10 bases of the junction left unmatched. The CDR3 nucleotides read TGTGCCAGCAGCGTGCAGGGGGCAAGCTCTGGTGAGCAGTTCTTC. It encodes CASSVQGASSGEQFF.

This clone was observed a single time. This chain joins TRBV28 and TRBJ1-1; no clear D gene. The germline V gene has CDR1 MDHEN and CDR2 SYDVKM. Trimming took off 7 bases at V and 8 bases at J, with 11 bases between the two ends. CDR3 length: 11 residues. The CDR3 DNA sequence: TGTGCCAGCATCCTGCGAGGGGAAGCTTTCTTT. This encodes CASILRGEAFF.

This CDR3 reads CASSLGAAYGYTF. The CDR3 DNA reads as TGTGCCAGCAGCTTAGGCGCAGCCTATGGCTACACCTTC. The rearrangement joins TRBV11-1 to TRBJ1-2; no clear D. V was shortened by 1 base and J by 4 bases, with 7 bases between the two germline ends. CDR1 and CDR2 (germline): SGHAT, FQDESV (reference sequence). This CDR3 spans 13 amino acids.

Points on this clone: The sample holds other DNA sequences that translate to the same CDR3. The V call is TRBV5-1, the J call TRBJ2-7; TRBD2 matches 11 bases. The ends lost 0 bases at V and 1 base at J; junction bases unmatched: 0. Germline lookup yields CDR1 SGHRS and CDR2 YFSETQ. This CDR3 comprises 15 residues. The CDR3 nucleotides are TGCGCCAGCAGCTTGGTAGCGGGAGGGTCCTACGAGCAGTACTTC. Translating gives CASSLVAGGSYEQYF.

This clone was seen only once. The genes are TRBV20-1 and TRBJ2-5; 7 bases agree with TRBD1. The CDR3 extends over 10 amino acids. CDR1 DFQATT and CDR2 SNEGSKA come from the germline V gene (reference sequence). Germline trimming cut 6 bases from V and 14 bases from J; bases unmatched to any gene: 9. The CDR3 nucleotides read TGCAGTGCCGTAGACAGGGCCCCATACTTC. It yields the protein CSAVDRAPYF.

The chain joins TRBV10-3 to TRBJ2-1; 10 bases are a match to TRBD2. Germline V gives CDR1 ENHRY, CDR2 SYGVKD. V dropped 4 bases and J dropped 8; count of bases not matched to a gene: 14. The CDR3 extends over 17 amino acids. Here the CDR3 reads CAISVAFFPSGSDEQFF. The CDR3 nucleotides are TGTGCCATCAGTGTGGCCTTTTTCCCTAGCGGGAGTGATGAGCAGTTCTTC.

V gene TRBV6-5 combines with J gene TRBJ1-6; TRBD1 aligns across 7 bases. Germline trimming cut 6 bases from V and 8 bases from J; bases unmatched to any gene: 10. Germline V gene data show CDR1 as MNHEY and CDR2 as SVGAGI. The CDR3 totals 15 residues. CDR3 DNA: TGTGCCAGCAGGCAACAGGGGAGCGCATATTCACCCCTCCACTTT. Protein product: CASRQQGSAYSPLHF.

The V gene is TRBV7-3, the J gene TRBJ2-2, with D perhaps TRBD1 or TRBD2 (5 bases each). The length of the CDR3 is 15 residues. Trimming took 1 base from V and 3 from J, leaving 9 bases between them. CDR1 is SGHTA and CDR2 is FQGTGA in the germline V gene. The CDR3 region is CASSLILGDTGELFF. Written as DNA, the CDR3 is TGTGCCAGCAGCTTAATTTTGGGGGACACCGGGGAGCTGTTTTTT.

The chain links TRBV18 to TRBJ2-1; 7 bases are a match to TRBD1. Trimming at V came to 3 bases and at J to 3 bases, leaving 8 bases not matched to a gene. Per the germline V gene, CDR1 is KGHSH and CDR2 is LQKENI. This CDR3 contains 16 residues. Written as DNA, the CDR3 is TGTGCCAGCTCACCCCAACAGGACAGGAGCTACAATGAGCAGTTCTTC. This encodes CASSPQQDRSYNEQFF.

The chain joins TRBV6-1 to TRBJ1-2, with D perhaps TRBD1 (6 bases). Looked up from germline, CDR1 is MNHNS and CDR2 is SASEGT. The CDR3 loop spans 13 amino acids. V was trimmed by 5 bases and J by 10 bases, leaving 17 bases between them. CDR3 coding DNA: TGTGCCAGCAGTCCGTCGGGACAAAATGACTACACCTTC. Protein: CASSPSGQNDYTF.

V and J are TRBV5-1 and TRBJ2-5, with 7 nucleotides matching TRBD1. Germline CDR1 SGHRS, CDR2 YFSETQ. The CDR3 runs 13 residues. With V trimmed by 4 bases and J by 7 bases, 7 bases remained unmatched. The CDR3 spells CASSRDSSGTQYF. CDR3 coding DNA: TGCGCCAGCAGCAGGGACAGCAGTGGGACCCAGTACTTC.

J is TRBJ1-1 and V is TRBV6-5; 7 bases align to TRBD1. Germline V gene sequence: CDR1 MNHEY, CDR2 SVGAGI. The ends lost 6 bases at V and 0 bases at J; junction bases unmatched: 7. The CDR3 spans 15 residues. CDR3 residues: CASRRQGTMNTEAFF. CDR3 coding DNA: TGTGCCAGCAGACGACAGGGAACGATGAACACTGAAGCTTTCTTT.

The chain combines TRBV28 with TRBJ2-3, with 13 nucleotides matching TRBD2. This CDR3 spans 16 amino acids. The V and J ends lost 6 bases and 4 bases, in that order; junction bases with no gene match: 7. Germline values: CDR1 MDHEN, CDR2 SYDVKM. The CDR3 sequence is CASSPTSGRVPDTQYF. The CDR3 DNA follows: TGTGCCAGCAGCCCCACTAGCGGGAGGGTCCCAGATACGCAGTATTTT.

This sequence joins TRBV7-9 and TRBJ1-1, with D hard to call. V was clipped by 5 bases and J by 4 bases, with 5 bases between them. The CDR3 covers 11 residues. Germline lookup yields CDR1 SEHNR and CDR2 FQNEAQ (reference sequence). Here the CDR3 reads CASSTFTEAFF. CDR3 sequence (DNA): TGTGCCAGCAGCACTTTCACTGAAGCTTTCTTT.

This chain uses TRBV4-3 with TRBJ2-5, with a possible D match to TRBD2 (5 bases). The CDR3 covers 17 residues. Germline assignment: CDR1 LGHNA and CDR2 YSLEER. With 0 bases removed from V and 0 bases from J, the gap between germline ends came to 14 bases. Written as DNA, the CDR3 is TGCGCCAGCAGCCAAGATCATCGGGGATTGTACCAAGAGACCCAGTACTTC. This gives the protein CASSQDHRGLYQETQYF.